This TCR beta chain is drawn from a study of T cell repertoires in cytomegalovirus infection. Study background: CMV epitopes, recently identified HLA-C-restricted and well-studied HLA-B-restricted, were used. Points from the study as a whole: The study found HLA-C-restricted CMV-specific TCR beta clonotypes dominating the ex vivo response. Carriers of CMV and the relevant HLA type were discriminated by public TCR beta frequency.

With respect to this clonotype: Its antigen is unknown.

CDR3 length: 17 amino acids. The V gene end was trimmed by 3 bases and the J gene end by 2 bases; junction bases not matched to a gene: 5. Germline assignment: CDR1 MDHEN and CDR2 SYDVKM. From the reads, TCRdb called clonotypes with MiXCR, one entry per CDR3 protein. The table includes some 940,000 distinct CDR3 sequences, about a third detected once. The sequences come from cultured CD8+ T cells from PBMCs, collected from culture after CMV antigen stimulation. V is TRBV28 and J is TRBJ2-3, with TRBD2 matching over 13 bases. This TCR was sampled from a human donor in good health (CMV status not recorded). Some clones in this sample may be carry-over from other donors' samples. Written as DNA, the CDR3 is TGTGCCAGCAGTTTGACTAGCGGGGGGTCTCTCACAGATACGCAGTATTTT. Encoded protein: CASSLTSGGSLTDTQYF.